This T cell receptor beta chain was identified in a study of OX40 agonist ivuxolimab in advanced cancers. Study at large: Patients received intravenous ivuxolimab every 2 weeks at 0.01 to 10 mg/kg. The study's findings and limits: Patients who responded partially at 0.1-3.0 mg/kg showed clonal expansion ranking among the lowest.

The sampling schedule covered blood at baseline, cycle 4 day 1, and cycle 7 day 1. Comment on this clone: The antigen is not known.

Here immunoSEQ multiplex PCR was the method, and the copy in TCRdb shows in-frame clones only, minus some. The sample consists of some 75,000 clones, roughly 84% of them appearing once. V gave up 5 bases and J gave up 7 bases, with 20 bases separating them. The germline CDR1 and CDR2 sequences are MNHNS and SASEGT. The CDR3 is made up of 15 amino acids. This receptor was identified in an adult with an advanced solid tumor such as melanoma, head and neck, liver or kidney cancer. The sample here was CD4+ or CD8+ T cells sorted from blood, taken in a trial of the OX40 agonist ivuxolimab. This rearrangement joins TRBV6-1 to TRBJ1-2, with D uncertain. The CDR3 region has the DNA TGTGCCAGCAGTCCCCTAGAGAGGGATTGGTTTGGCTACACCTTC. Translated, it gives CASSPLERDWFGYTF.